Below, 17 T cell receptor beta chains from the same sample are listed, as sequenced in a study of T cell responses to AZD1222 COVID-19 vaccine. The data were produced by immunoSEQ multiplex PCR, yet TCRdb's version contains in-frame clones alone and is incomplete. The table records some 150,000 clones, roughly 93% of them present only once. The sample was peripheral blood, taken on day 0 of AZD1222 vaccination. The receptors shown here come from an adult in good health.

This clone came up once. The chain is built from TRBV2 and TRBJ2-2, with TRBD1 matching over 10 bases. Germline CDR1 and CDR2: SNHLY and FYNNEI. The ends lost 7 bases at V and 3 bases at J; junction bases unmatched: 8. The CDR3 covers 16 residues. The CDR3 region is CASTRTGGSYTGELFF. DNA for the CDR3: TGTGCCAGCACCCGGACAGGGGGGTCCTACACCGGGGAGCTGTTTTTT.

CDR3 nucleotide sequence: TGTGCCAGCAGCCAAGATAGGACTATGAACACTGAAGCTTTCTTT. Translated: CASSQDRTMNTEAFF. This sequence joins TRBV4-2 and TRBJ1-1, with D unresolved. The CDR3 loop spans 15 amino acids. Germline loops: CDR1 LGHNA, CDR2 YNFKEQ. V shed 0 bases and J shed 0 bases, with 8 bases lying between them.

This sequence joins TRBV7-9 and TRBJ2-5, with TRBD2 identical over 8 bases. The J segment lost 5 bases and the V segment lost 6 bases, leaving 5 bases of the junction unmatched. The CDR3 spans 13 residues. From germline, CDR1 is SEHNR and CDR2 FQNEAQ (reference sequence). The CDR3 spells CASSTLAAETQYF. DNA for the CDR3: TGTGCCAGCAGTACACTAGCGGCGGAGACCCAGTACTTC.

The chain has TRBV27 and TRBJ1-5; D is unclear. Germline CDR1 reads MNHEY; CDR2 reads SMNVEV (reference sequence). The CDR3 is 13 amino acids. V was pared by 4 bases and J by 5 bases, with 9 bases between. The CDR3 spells CASSWKEDQPQHF. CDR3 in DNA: TGTGCCAGCAGTTGGAAAGAGGATCAGCCCCAGCATTTT.

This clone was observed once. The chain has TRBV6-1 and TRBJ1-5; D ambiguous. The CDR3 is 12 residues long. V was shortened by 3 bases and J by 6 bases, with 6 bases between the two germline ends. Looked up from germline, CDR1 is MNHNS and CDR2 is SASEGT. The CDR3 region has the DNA TGTGCCAGCAGTGATGGGAGTCAGCCCCAGCATTTT. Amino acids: CASSDGSQPQHF.

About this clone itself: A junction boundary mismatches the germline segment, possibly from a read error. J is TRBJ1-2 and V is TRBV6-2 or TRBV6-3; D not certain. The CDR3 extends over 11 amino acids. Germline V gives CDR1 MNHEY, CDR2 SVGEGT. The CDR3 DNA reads TGTGCCAGCAGTACCCGACCGCCTCTCACTTTC. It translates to CASSTRPPLTF.

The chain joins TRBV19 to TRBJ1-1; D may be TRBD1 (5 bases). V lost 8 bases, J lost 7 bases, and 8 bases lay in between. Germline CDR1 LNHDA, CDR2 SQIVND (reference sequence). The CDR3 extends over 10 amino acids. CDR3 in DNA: TGTGCCAGTGCCGGGGGTGAAGCTTTCTTT. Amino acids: CASAGGEAFF.

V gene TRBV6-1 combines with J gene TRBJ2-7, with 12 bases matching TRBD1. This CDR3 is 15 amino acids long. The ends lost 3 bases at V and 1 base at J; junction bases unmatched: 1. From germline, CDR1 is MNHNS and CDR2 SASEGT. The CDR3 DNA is TGTGCCAGCAGTGAGGGACAGGGGGCATCCTACGAGCAGTACTTC. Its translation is CASSEGQGASYEQYF.

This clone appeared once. Here the CDR3 reads CASSYPSPTGQETQYF. Here the CDR3 DNA reads TGTGCCAGCAGTTACCCATCCCCGACAGGGCAAGAGACCCAGTACTTC. This chain connects TRBV6-5 to TRBJ2-5, with TRBD1 identical over 7 bases. J lost 2 bases, V lost 2 bases, and 8 bases had no gene match. This CDR3 has 16 residues. From germline, CDR1 is MNHEY and CDR2 SVGAGI.

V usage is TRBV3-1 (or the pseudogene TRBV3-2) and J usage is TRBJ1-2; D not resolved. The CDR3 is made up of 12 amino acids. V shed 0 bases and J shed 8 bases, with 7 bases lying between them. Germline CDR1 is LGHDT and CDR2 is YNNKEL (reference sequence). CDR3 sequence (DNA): TGTGCCAGCAGCCAAGATCTGAACGGCTACACCTTC. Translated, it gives CASSQDLNGYTF.

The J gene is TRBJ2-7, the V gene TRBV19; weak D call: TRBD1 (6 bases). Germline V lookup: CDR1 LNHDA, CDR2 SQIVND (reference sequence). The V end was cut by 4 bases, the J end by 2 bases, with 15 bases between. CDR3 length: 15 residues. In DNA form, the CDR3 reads TGTGCCAGTAGTAGCGCGTCGGGACACCCCTACGAGCAGTACTTC. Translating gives CASSSASGHPYEQYF.

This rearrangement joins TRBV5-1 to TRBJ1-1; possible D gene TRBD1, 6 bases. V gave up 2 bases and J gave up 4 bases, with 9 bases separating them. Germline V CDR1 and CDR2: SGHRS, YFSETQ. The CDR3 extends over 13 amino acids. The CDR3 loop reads CASSLQGFTEAFF. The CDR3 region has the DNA TGCGCCAGCAGCTTACAGGGTTTCACTGAAGCTTTCTTT.

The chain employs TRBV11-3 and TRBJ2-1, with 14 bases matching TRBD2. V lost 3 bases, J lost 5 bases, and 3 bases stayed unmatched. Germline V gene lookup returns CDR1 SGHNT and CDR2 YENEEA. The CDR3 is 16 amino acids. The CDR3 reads CASSLTSGGVNNEQFF. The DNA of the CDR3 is TGTGCCAGCAGCTTGACTAGCGGGGGGGTAAACAATGAGCAGTTCTTC.

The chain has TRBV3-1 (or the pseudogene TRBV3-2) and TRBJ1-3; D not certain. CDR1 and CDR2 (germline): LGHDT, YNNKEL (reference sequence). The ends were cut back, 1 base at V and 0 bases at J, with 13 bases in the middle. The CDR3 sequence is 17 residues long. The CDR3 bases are TGTGCCAGCAGCCAAGCTTGGTCAGGAAACTCTGGAAACACCATATATTTT. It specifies CASSQAWSGNSGNTIYF.

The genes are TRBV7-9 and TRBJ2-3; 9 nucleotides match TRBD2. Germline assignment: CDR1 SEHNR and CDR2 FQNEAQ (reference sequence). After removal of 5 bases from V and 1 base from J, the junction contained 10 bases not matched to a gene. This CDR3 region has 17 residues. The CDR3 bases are TGTGCCAGCAGCCCATCCTTTTCTAGCGGGGGCACAGATACGCAGTATTTT. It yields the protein CASSPSFSSGGTDTQYF.

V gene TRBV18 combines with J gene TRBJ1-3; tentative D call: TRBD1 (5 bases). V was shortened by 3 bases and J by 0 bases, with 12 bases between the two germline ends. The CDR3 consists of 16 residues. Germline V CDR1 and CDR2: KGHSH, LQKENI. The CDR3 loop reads CASSPKRDPSGNTIYF. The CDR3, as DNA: TGTGCCAGCTCACCGAAGAGGGACCCCTCTGGAAACACCATATATTTT.

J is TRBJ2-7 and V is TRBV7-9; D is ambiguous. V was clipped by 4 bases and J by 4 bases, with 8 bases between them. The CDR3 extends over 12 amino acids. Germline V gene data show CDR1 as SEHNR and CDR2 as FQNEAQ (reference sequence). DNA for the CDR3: TGTGCCAGCAGCTCCGTGAATTACGAGCAGTACTTC. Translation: CASSSVNYEQYF.